The 22 T cell receptor beta chains reported below all come from one sample, sequenced in a study of kidney transplant recipient with SARS-CoV-2 infection. From the reads, TCRdb called clonotypes with MiXCR, one entry per CDR3 protein. The sample includes about 240,000 distinct CDR3 sequences, around 26% seen only once; the top ten take around 7.8%. This specimen was a blood sample, taken at baseline and on day 111 from a kidney transplant recipient. The source is a male patient between 25 and 40 years old who had COVID-19 and was a kidney transplant recipient. The graft donor may be the source of some T cells.

This clonotype was seen at least ten times. The genes are TRBV20-1 and TRBJ1-6; the match to TRBD1 covers 8 bases. With V trimmed by 3 bases and J by 7 bases, 5 bases remained unmatched. The CDR3 length is 14 residues. The V gene's germline CDR1 is DFQATT and CDR2 SNEGSKA (reference sequence). As DNA, the CDR3 is TGCAGTGCTAGCAAACAGGGGGGAAATTCACCCCTCCACTTT. Translated: CSASKQGGNSPLHF.

This clonotype was seen ten or more times. V is TRBV7-2 and J is TRBJ1-1; 7 bases map to TRBD1. The V gene's germline CDR1 is SGHTA and CDR2 FQGNSA. CDR3 length: 15 residues. With 5 bases clipped from V and 3 bases from J, the junction kept 9 bases outside the gene matches. The chain's CDR3 is CASSTDGTADTEAFF. CDR3 DNA: TGTGCCAGCAGCACCGACGGGACAGCCGACACTGAAGCTTTCTTT.

This clonotype was counted ten times or more. The chain links TRBV7-9 to TRBJ2-5; TRBD2 agrees at 11 bases. Per germline, CDR1 SEHNR and CDR2 FQNEAQ (reference sequence). V trimming: 4 bases; J trimming: 2 bases; junction bases outside the gene matches: 6. The CDR3 totals 16 residues. The CDR3: CASSSTGLAVQETQYF. The CDR3 DNA sequence: TGTGCCAGCAGCTCCACGGGACTAGCGGTACAAGAGACCCAGTACTTC.

This clonotype was seen many times. The chain recombines TRBV30 with TRBJ2-7; 9 positions match TRBD2. Germline CDR1 is GTSNPN and CDR2 is SVGIG (reference sequence). The V gene end was trimmed by 3 bases and the J gene end by 7 bases; junction bases not matched to a gene: 10. This CDR3 has 14 residues. The CDR3 protein is CAWRHGTSILEQYF. In DNA, the CDR3 is TGTGCCTGGAGGCACGGGACTAGCATACTGGAGCAGTACTTC.

This clonotype appeared a few times. The chain joins TRBV7-9 to TRBJ2-2, with D possibly matching TRBD2 (6 bases). Germline CDR1 SEHNR, CDR2 FQNEAQ (reference sequence). Trimming removed 5 bases at V and 3 bases at J, with 19 bases between. The CDR3 contains 17 residues. The CDR3 is CASSPPGLAEHTGELFF. The CDR3 DNA sequence: TGTGCCAGCAGCCCCCCGGGTTTAGCGGAGCACACCGGGGAGCTGTTTTTT.

This clonotype was found many times. The chain is built from TRBV7-9 and TRBJ2-5; 10 nucleotides line up with TRBD1. The CDR3 totals 15 residues. The germline gives CDR1 SEHNR, CDR2 FQNEAQ (reference sequence). The V segment lost 1 base and the J segment 5 bases; nucleotides outside the gene matches: 4. CDR3 nucleotide sequence: TGTGCCAGCAGCTTAGATGGGACAGGGGTCGAGACCCAGTACTTC. It specifies CASSLDGTGVETQYF.

This clonotype occurred many times. The V and J genes are TRBV2 and TRBJ2-3; TRBD2 might be the D (6 bases). Trimming left V 5 bases short and J 1 base short, with 13 bases between. This CDR3 spans 15 amino acids. CDR1 SNHLY and CDR2 FYNNEI come from the germline V gene. CDR3 coding DNA: TGTGCCAGCAGTCAGACTAGTTCCCGCACAGATACGCAGTATTTT. Amino acid sequence: CASSQTSSRTDTQYF.

This clonotype was detected ten times or more. This sequence joins TRBV20-1 and TRBJ2-7; 11 nucleotides agree with TRBD2. J gave up 6 bases and V 6 bases, and 7 bases lay outside the gene matches. This CDR3 is 13 amino acids long. Germline CDR1 is DFQATT and CDR2 is SNEGSKA (reference sequence). CDR3 bases: TGCAGTGCGAGACTAGCGGGATCGCTCGAGCAGTACTTC. It yields the protein CSARLAGSLEQYF.

In regard to this clonotype: This may be a read error, as it is one base from a much larger clone. The V call is TRBV7-6, the J call TRBJ1-1, with D perhaps TRBD1 (5 bases). CDR3 size: 13 residues. The germline gives CDR1 SGHVS, CDR2 FNYEAQ. The chain's CDR3 is CASNLSGAGEAFF. CDR3 in DNA: TGTGCCAGCAACTTATCCGGGGCCGGTGAAGCTTTCTTT.

The table lists this clonotype with many counts. V gene TRBV27 combines with J gene TRBJ1-6; TRBD1 matches at 9 bases. Germline CDR1 reads MNHEY; CDR2 reads SMNVEV (reference sequence). The CDR3 totals 15 residues. With 7 bases clipped from V and 4 bases from J, the junction kept 5 bases outside the gene matches. The CDR3 spells CASNDRGSYNSPLHF. Written as DNA, the CDR3 is TGTGCCAGCAACGACAGGGGGTCTTATAATTCACCCCTCCACTTT.

Comment on this clonotype: A much larger clone sits a single nucleotide away, making a read error possible. The J gene is TRBJ1-2, the V gene TRBV4-3; D remains ambiguous. The CDR3 runs to 17 residues. Germline V gives CDR1 LGHNA, CDR2 YSLEER. Trimming shortened V by 4 bases and J by 4 bases, and 22 bases separated the two germline ends. This CDR3 is CASSLFRGRRKAYGYTF. Written as DNA, the CDR3 is TGCGCCAGCAGCCTATTTCGAGGACGTCGAAAGGCCTATGGCTACACCTTC.

Worth noting for this clonotype: This may be a read error: a much more frequent sequence differs by one nucleotide. CDR3 in DNA: TGTGCCAGCAGTGAAGAAAGGGCCTACGAGCAGTACTTC. It yields the protein CASSEERAYEQYF. This rearrangement joins TRBV6-1 to TRBJ2-7; D call uncertain. In germline, CDR1 is MNHNS, CDR2 SASEGT. The CDR3 runs 13 residues. V gave up 1 base and J gave up 2 bases, with 6 bases separating them.

This clonotype was picked up many times. The V gene is TRBV5-4, the J gene TRBJ2-7; unclear D gene. With 4 bases removed from V and 7 bases from J, the gap between germline ends came to 9 bases. The germline gives CDR1 SGHNT, CDR2 YYREEE (reference sequence). CDR3 length: 11 amino acids. The CDR3 DNA reads TGTGCCAGCAGCCTCGGTGGGGAGCAGTACTTC. Translating gives CASSLGGEQYF. Looking up the rest from reference TRBV5-4 and TRBJ2-7 gives the full variable domain: ETGVTQSPTHLIKTRGQQVTLRCSSQSGHNTVSWYQQALGQGPQFIFQYYREEENGRGNFPPRFSGLQFPNYSSELNVNALELDDSALYLCASSLGGEQYFGPGTRLTVT.

As for this clonotype: A much larger clone sits a single nucleotide away, making a read error possible. The chain recombines TRBV20-1 with TRBJ2-7, with 8 bases that match TRBD2. Losses at the gene ends were 3 bases for V and 3 bases for J; bases not matched to a gene: 7. CDR1 and CDR2 from the germline V gene are DFQATT and SNEGSKA (reference sequence). This CDR3 has 14 amino acids. CDR3 sequence: CSASPGSGGYEQYF. The CDR3 region has the DNA TGCAGTGCTAGCCCTGGAAGCGGGGGCTACGAGCAGTACTTC.

The table lists this clonotype with many counts. Here the CDR3 reads CASSLGRQGAGYTF. In DNA form, the CDR3 reads TGTGCCAGCAGCTTAGGACGACAGGGGGCTGGCTACACCTTC. The chain recombines TRBV7-2 with TRBJ1-2, with TRBD1 matching 10 bases. V was pared by 1 base and J by 7 bases, with 3 bases of the junction left unmatched. Germline values: CDR1 SGHTA, CDR2 FQGNSA. The CDR3 is made up of 14 amino acids.

This clonotype was counted ten times or more. The chain uses TRBV29-1 and TRBJ1-2; no clear D gene. The V and J ends lost 2 bases and 4 bases respectively, with 11 bases between them. CDR1 and CDR2 from the germline V gene are SQVTM and ANQGSEA. This CDR3 comprises 13 residues. The CDR3 DNA sequence: TGCAGCGTTGAACTTTCGTCACCCTATGGCTACACCTTC. Translating it yields CSVELSSPYGYTF.

With regard to this clonotype: Just one base apart from a much larger clone, this may be a read error. This CDR3 is CASSEAVSGANVLTF. DNA of the CDR3: TGTGCCAGCAGCGAGGCGGTCTCTGGGGCCAACGTCCTGACTTTC. The chain has TRBV25-1 and TRBJ2-6; D gene unclear. Germline-derived CDR1 and CDR2 are MGHDK and SYGVNS. This CDR3 region has 15 residues. Trimming shortened V by 6 bases and J by 0 bases, and 9 bases separated the two germline ends.

This clonotype occurred many times. The chain uses TRBV6-4 and TRBJ2-3, with D perhaps matching TRBD2 (5 bases). Trimming took off 0 bases at V and 4 bases at J, with 8 bases between the two ends. The germline gives CDR1 MRHNA, CDR2 SNTAGT. The CDR3 spans 14 residues. Here the CDR3 DNA reads TGTGCCAGCAGTGACTCGAGCGGTTCAGATACGCAGTATTTT. Translated, it gives CASSDSSGSDTQYF.

This clonotype was counted at least ten times. The chain couples TRBV12-3 or TRBV12-4 to TRBJ1-2; no reliable D call. The CDR3 runs 17 residues. Trimming took off 5 bases at V and 4 bases at J, with 23 bases between the two ends. This CDR3 reads CASSKLASFRKTYGYTF. CDR3 sequence (DNA): TGTGCCAGCAGTAAACTTGCCAGCTTCCGAAAGACCTATGGCTACACCTTC.

In its sample, this clonotype was seen a few times. The rearrangement links TRBV12-3 or TRBV12-4 to TRBJ2-1; D tentatively fits TRBD1 or TRBD2 (5 bases each). The CDR3 length is 13 residues. Trimming shortened V by 6 bases and J by 7 bases, and 13 bases separated the two germline ends. CDR3 sequence reads: CASSSDWGNEQFF. Here the CDR3 DNA reads TGTGCCAGCAGCTCGGACTGGGGGAATGAGCAGTTCTTC.

In its sample, this clonotype was seen many times. V is TRBV28 and J is TRBJ1-6, with D hard to call. Between the trimmed V and J ends, which lost 7 bases and 9 bases, there was a span of 13 bases. The germline gives CDR1 MDHEN, CDR2 SYDVKM. This CDR3 spans 13 amino acids. The CDR3 loop reads CASNFLPVSPLHF. The CDR3 nucleotides are TGTGCCAGCAATTTCCTCCCCGTTTCACCCCTCCACTTT.

To note about this clonotype: This may come from a read error, since a much larger clone is one base off. Lacking the conserved final phenylalanine or tryptophan, this CDR3 likely reflects a read error. The gene calls are TRBV7-9 and TRBJ2-1, with TRBD1 matching over 11 bases. This CDR3 contains 14 residues. Germline V gives CDR1 SEHNR, CDR2 FQNEAQ (reference sequence). V lost 5 bases, J lost 9 bases, and 6 bases stayed unmatched. The DNA of the CDR3 is TGTGCCAGCAGCCCCCGGACAGGGGGCGTTGAGCAGTTCTCC. It translates to CASSPRTGGVEQFS.